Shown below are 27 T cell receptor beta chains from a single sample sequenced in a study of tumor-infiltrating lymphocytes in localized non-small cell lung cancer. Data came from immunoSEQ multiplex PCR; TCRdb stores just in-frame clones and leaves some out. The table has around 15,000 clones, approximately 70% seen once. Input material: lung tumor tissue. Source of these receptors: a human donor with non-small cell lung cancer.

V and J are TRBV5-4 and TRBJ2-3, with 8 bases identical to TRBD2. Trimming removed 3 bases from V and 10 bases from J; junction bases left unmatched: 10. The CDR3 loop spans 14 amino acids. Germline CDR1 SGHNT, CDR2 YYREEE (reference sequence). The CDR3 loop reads CASSYHSGKGAQYF. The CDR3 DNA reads TGTGCCAGCAGCTACCATAGCGGGAAAGGGGCGCAGTATTTT.

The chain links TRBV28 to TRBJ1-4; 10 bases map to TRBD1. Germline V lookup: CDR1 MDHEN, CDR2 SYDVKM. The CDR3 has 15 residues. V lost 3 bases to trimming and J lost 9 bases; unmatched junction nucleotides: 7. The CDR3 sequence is CASSLGGTGDKKLFF. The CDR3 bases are TGTGCCAGCAGTTTGGGTGGGACAGGGGATAAAAAACTGTTTTTT.

CDR3 DNA: TGTGCCAGTAGTATTCAGCGGGGGGCTGACAATGAGCAGTTCTTC. It codes for CASSIQRGADNEQFF. The chain joins TRBV19 to TRBJ2-1, with 9 bases identical to TRBD2. This CDR3 contains 15 residues. With 3 bases clipped from V and 5 bases from J, the junction kept 5 bases outside the gene matches. The germline CDR1 and CDR2 sequences are LNHDA and SQIVND (reference sequence).

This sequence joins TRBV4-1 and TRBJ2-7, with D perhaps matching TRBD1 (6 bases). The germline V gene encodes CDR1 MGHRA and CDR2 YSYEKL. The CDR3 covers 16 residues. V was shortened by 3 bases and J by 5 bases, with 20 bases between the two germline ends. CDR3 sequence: CASSQTPGTPWNEQYF. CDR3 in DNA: TGCGCCAGCAGCCAGACCCCGGGGACACCTTGGAACGAGCAGTACTTC.

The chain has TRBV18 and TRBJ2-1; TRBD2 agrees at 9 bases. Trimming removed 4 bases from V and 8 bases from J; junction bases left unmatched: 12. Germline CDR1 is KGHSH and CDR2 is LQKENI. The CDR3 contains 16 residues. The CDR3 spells CASSLRLAVFRDEQFF. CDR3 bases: TGTGCCAGCTCACTCCGACTAGCGGTTTTCCGTGATGAGCAGTTCTTC.

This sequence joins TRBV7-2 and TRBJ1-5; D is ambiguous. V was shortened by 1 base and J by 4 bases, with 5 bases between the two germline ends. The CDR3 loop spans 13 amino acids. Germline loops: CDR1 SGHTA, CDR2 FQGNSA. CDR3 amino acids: CASSLDSNQPQHF. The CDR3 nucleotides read TGTGCCAGCAGCTTAGACAGTAATCAGCCCCAGCATTTT. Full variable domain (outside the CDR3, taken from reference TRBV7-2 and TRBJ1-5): GAGVSQSPSNKVTEKGKDVELRCDPISGHTALYWYRQSLGQGLEFLIYFQGNSAPDKSGLPSDRFSAERTGGSVSTLTIQRTQQEDSAVYLCASSLDSNQPQHFGDGTRLSIL.

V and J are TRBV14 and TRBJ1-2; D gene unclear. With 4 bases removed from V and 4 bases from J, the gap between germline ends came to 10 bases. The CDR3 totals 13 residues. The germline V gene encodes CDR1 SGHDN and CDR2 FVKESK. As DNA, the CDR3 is TGTGCCAGCAGCCTAGTGCAGTTCTATGGCTACACCTTC. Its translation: CASSLVQFYGYTF.

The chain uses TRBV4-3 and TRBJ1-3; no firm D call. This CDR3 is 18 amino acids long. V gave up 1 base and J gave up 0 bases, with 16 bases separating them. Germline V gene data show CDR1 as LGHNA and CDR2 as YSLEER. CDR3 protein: CASSQARWETYSGNTIYF. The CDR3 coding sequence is TGCGCCAGCAGCCAAGCCCGATGGGAGACTTACTCTGGAAACACCATATATTTT.

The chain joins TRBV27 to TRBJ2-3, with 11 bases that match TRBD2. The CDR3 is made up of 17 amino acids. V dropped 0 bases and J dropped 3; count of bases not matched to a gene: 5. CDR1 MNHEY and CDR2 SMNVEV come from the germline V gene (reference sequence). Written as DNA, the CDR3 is TGTGCCAGCAGTTTATCCCGATGGACTAGCGGGACAGATACGCAGTATTTT. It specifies CASSLSRWTSGTDTQYF.

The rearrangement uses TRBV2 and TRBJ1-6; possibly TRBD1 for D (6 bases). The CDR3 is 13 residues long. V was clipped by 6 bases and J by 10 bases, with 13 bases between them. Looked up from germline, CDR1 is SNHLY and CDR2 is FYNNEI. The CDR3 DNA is TGTGCCAGCAGGAGGGACATTGGCTCACCCCTCCACTTT. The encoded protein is CASRRDIGSPLHF.

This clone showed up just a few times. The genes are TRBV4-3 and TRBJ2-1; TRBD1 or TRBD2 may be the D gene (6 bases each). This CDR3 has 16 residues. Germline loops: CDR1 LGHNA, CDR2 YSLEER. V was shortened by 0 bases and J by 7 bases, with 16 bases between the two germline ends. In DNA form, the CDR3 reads TGCGCCAGCAGCCAAGAGGTCCGGGGGCCGTGGAATGAGCAGTTCTTC. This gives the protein CASSQEVRGPWNEQFF.

The CDR3 DNA sequence: TGTGCCAGTAGTTACGACATCTATAGCAATCAGCCCCAGCATTTT. It translates to CASSYDIYSNQPQHF. V is TRBV19 and J is TRBJ1-5; no definite D call. Germline CDR1 and CDR2: LNHDA and SQIVND (reference sequence). With 5 bases removed from V and 0 bases from J, the gap between germline ends came to 11 bases. The CDR3 extends over 15 amino acids.

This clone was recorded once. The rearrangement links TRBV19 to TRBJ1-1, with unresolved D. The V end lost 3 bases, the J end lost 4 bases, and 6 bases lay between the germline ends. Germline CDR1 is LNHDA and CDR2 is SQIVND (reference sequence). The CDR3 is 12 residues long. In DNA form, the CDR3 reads TGTGCCAGTAGTATGGCGGCCACTGAAGCTTTCTTT. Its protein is CASSMAATEAFF. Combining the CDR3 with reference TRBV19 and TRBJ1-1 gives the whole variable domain DGGITQSPKYLFRKEGQNVTLSCEQNLNHDAMYWYRQDPGQGLRLIYYSQIVNDFQKGDIAEGYSVSREKKESFPLTVTSAQKNPTAFYLCASSMAATEAFFGQGTRLTVV.

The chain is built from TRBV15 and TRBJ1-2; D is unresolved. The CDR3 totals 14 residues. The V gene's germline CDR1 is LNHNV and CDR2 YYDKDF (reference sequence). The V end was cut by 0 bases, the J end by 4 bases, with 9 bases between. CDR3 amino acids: CATSRDRRGYGYTF. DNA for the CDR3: TGTGCCACCAGCAGAGATCGTCGCGGCTATGGCTACACCTTC.

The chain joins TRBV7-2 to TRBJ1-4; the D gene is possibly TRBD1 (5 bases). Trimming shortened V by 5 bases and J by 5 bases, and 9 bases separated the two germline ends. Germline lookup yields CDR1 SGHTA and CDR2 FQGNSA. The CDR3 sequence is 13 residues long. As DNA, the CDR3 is TGTGCCAGCAGCATGGGACCCAATGAAAAACTGTTTTTT. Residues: CASSMGPNEKLFF.

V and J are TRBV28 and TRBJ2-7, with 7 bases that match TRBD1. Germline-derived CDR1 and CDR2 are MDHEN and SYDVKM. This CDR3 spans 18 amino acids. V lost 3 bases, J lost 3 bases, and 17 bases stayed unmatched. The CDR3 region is CASSFRLRPGTVFYEQYF. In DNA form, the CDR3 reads TGTGCCAGCAGTTTTCGGCTTCGACCCGGGACAGTGTTCTACGAGCAGTACTTC. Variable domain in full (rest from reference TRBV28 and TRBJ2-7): DVKVTQSSRYLVKRTGEKVFLECVQDMDHENMFWYRQDPGLGLRLIYFSYDVKMKEKGDIPEGYSVSREKKERFSLILESASTNQTSMYLCASSFRLRPGTVFYEQYFGPGTRLTVT.

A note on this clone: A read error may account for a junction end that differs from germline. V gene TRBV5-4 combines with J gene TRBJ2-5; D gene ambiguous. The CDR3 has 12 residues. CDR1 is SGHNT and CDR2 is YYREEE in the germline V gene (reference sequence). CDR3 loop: CASSLVQATQYF. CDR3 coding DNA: TGTGCCAGCAGCTTGGTTCAAGCGACCCAGTACTTC.

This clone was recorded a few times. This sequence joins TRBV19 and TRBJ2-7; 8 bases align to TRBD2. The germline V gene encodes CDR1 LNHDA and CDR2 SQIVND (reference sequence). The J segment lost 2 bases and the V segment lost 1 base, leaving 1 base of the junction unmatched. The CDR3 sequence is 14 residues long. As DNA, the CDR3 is TGTGCCAGTAGTATAGCGGGAGGGACCTACGAGCAGTACTTC. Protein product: CASSIAGGTYEQYF.

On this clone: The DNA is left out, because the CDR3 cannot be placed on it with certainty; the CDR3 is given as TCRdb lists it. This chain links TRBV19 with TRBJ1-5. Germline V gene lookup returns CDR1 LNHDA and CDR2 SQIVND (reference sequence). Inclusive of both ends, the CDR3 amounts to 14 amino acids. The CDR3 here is CASNFGAGNQPQHF.

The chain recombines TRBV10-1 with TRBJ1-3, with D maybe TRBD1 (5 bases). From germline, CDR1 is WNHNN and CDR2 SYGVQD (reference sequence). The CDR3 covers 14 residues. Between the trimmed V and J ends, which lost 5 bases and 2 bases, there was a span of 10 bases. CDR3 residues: CASSYSGPGNTIYF. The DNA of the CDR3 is TGCGCCAGCAGTTACTCGGGACCTGGAAACACCATATATTTT.

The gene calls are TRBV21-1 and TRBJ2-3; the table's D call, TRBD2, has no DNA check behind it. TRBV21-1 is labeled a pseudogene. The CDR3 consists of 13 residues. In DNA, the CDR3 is TGTGCCAGCAGCAAAAGCGGCACAGATACGCAGTATTTT. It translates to CASSKSGTDTQYF.

The CDR3 DNA reads as TGTGCCTGGGAACTAGGGGGGAGCACTGAAGCTTTCTTT. It specifies CAWELGGSTEAFF. The chain is built from TRBV30 and TRBJ1-1, with D maybe TRBD1 (6 bases). CDR3 length equals 13 residues. Germline-derived CDR1 and CDR2 are GTSNPN and SVGIG (reference sequence). V shed 5 bases and J shed 4 bases, with 14 bases lying between them.

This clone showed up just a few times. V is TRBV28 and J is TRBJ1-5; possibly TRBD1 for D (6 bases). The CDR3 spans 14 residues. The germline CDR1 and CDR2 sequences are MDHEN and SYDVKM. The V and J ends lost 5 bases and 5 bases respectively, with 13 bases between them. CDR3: CASSPRGGYQPQHF. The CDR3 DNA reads TGTGCCAGCAGTCCCAGGGGAGGTTATCAGCCCCAGCATTTT. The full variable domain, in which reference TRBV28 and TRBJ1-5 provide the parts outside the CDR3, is DVKVTQSSRYLVKRTGEKVFLECVQDMDHENMFWYRQDPGLGLRLIYFSYDVKMKEKGDIPEGYSVSREKKERFSLILESASTNQTSMYLCASSPRGGYQPQHFGDGTRLSIL.

In DNA, the CDR3 is TGCGCCAGCAGCCAAGGACAGAATCAAAATTCACCCCTCCACTTT. Its protein is CASSQGQNQNSPLHF. This chain uses TRBV4-3 with TRBJ1-6; maybe TRBD1 (5 bases). V shed 1 base and J shed 7 bases, with 11 bases lying between them. Germline lookup yields CDR1 LGHNA and CDR2 YSLEER. CDR3 length equals 15 residues.

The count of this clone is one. The CDR3 loop is CASSLRPGASGKQDEQYF. The CDR3 DNA follows: TGTGCCAGCAGCTTAAGACCGGGGGCTAGCGGGAAACAAGACGAGCAGTACTTC. The chain employs TRBV7-2 and TRBJ2-7, with 9 positions matching TRBD2. The V gene end was trimmed by 2 bases and the J gene end by 5 bases; junction bases not matched to a gene: 16. Germline V gene data show CDR1 as SGHTA and CDR2 as FQGNSA. This CDR3 comprises 18 residues.

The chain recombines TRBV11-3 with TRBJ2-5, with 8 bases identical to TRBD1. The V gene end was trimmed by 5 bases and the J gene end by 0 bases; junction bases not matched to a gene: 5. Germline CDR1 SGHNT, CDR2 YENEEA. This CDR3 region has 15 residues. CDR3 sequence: CASSPGQGNQETQYF. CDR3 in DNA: TGTGCCAGCAGCCCCGGACAGGGTAACCAAGAGACCCAGTACTTC.

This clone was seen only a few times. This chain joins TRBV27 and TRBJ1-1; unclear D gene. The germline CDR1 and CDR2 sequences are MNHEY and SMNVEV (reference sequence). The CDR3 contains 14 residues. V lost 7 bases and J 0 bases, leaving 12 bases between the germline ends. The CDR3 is CASKEGRLNTEAFF. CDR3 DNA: TGTGCCAGCAAAGAAGGACGGTTGAACACTGAAGCTTTCTTT.